The 17 T cell receptor beta chains below were found in one sample sequenced in a study of T-cell reconstitution after alpha-beta-depleted transplantation in children. Construction of the TCRbeta library involved unique molecular identifiers. TCRdb redid the calling of the PCR reads with MiXCR, one entry per CDR3 protein. This sample has 100,000 or so distinct CDR3 sequences; around 6% occur once, and the top ten carry around 5.6%. The sequenced sample was PBMCs, mostly from graft donor cells, obtained 60 days after TCRalphabeta/CD19-depleted stem cell transplant. Receptors were obtained from a female patient aged 2 to 10 who had a stem cell transplant for Fanconi anemia, so the T cells may come from the graft donor.

Regarding this clonotype: A much larger clonotype is one base distant, so this may be a read error. The chain combines TRBV13 with TRBJ2-3; 8 positions agree with TRBD1. Germline values: CDR1 PRHDT, CDR2 FYEKMQ (reference sequence). The length of the CDR3 is 15 residues. The CDR3 coding sequence is TGTGCCAGCAGCTTAGAACAGGGGGTTAAGGATACGGAGTATTTT. Its translation is CASSLEQGVKDTEYF.

This clonotype was detected ten times or more. The V call is TRBV19, the J call TRBJ1-2; a weak D match, TRBD1 (5 bases). V lost 7 bases and J lost 3, with 9 bases in between. The CDR3 runs 12 residues. Per the germline V gene, CDR1 is LNHDA and CDR2 is SQIVND (reference sequence). In DNA form, the CDR3 reads TGTGCCAGTAACCTAGGGGACTATGGCTACACCTTC. Its translation is CASNLGDYGYTF.

J is TRBJ2-5 and V is TRBV15, with 7 bases lining up with TRBD1. The V segment lost 1 base and the J segment 4 bases; nucleotides outside the gene matches: 21. Per the germline V gene, CDR1 is LNHNV and CDR2 is YYDKDF (reference sequence). The CDR3 covers 20 residues. The CDR3 nucleotides read TGTGCCACCAGCAGAGTCCCTTTTGGAGCCTTCAGGAACAGGGGAGAGACCCAGTACTTC. Protein sequence: CATSRVPFGAFRNRGETQYF.

This clonotype was observed a handful of times. The DNA for the CDR3 is TGTGCCAGCAGTGAACCCTACGGTGATTGGGGAAGGGAGACCCAGTACTTC. Its translation: CASSEPYGDWGRETQYF. This chain connects TRBV2 to TRBJ2-5; D call uncertain. V was trimmed by 2 bases and J by 5 bases, leaving 21 bases between them. Germline CDR1 SNHLY, CDR2 FYNNEI. The CDR3 sequence is 17 residues long.

This clonotype was observed many times. The gene calls are TRBV5-1 and TRBJ2-1; D unresolved. Germline loops: CDR1 SGHRS, CDR2 YFSETQ. The CDR3 contains 14 residues. V lost 5 bases to trimming and J lost 0 bases, with 9 bases between them. This chain's CDR3 is CASSTPYSYNEQFF. The DNA for the CDR3 is TGCGCCAGCAGTACCCCCTACTCCTACAATGAGCAGTTCTTC.

This clonotype occurred many times. The chain combines TRBV5-1 with TRBJ2-3; TRBD1 matches 9 bases. The ends lost 8 bases at V and 2 bases at J; junction bases unmatched: 12. The CDR3 spans 16 residues. From germline, CDR1 is SGHRS and CDR2 YFSETQ. The CDR3 region has the DNA TGCGCCAGTCACCTGGGGGGGACAGGGCCCACAGATACGCAGTATTTT. Encoded protein: CASHLGGTGPTDTQYF.

This clonotype was seen repeatedly, ten times or more. The chain links TRBV4-1 to TRBJ2-1; unclear D gene. V shed 0 bases and J shed 10 bases, with 4 bases lying between them. The length of the CDR3 is 11 residues. Germline V CDR1 and CDR2: MGHRA, YSYEKL. DNA for the CDR3: TGCGCCAGCAGCCAAGATAAGGAGCAGTTCTTC. It is translated as CASSQDKEQFF.

This clonotype was counted at least ten times. The chain is built from TRBV11-2 and TRBJ2-3, with 9 nucleotides matching TRBD2. With V trimmed by 5 bases and J by 0 bases, 12 bases remained unmatched. The CDR3 is made up of 18 amino acids. The germline CDR1 and CDR2 sequences are SGHAT and FQNNGV. Here the CDR3 reads CASSRGLASSSSTDTQYF. The DNA for the CDR3 is TGTGCCAGCAGCCGAGGACTAGCGTCCTCCTCTAGCACAGATACGCAGTATTTT. The full variable domain, rest sourced from reference TRBV11-2 and TRBJ2-3, is EAGVAQSPRYKIIEKRQSVAFWCNPISGHATLYWYQQILGQGPKLLIQFQNNGVVDDSQLPKDRFSAERLKGVDSTLKIQPAKLEDSAVYLCASSRGLASSSSTDTQYFGPGTRLTVL.

The chain employs TRBV20-1 and TRBJ2-5, with TRBD2 matching 7 bases. The length of the CDR3 is 14 residues. The V gene's germline CDR1 is DFQATT and CDR2 SNEGSKA (reference sequence). V trimming: 0 bases; J trimming: 1 base; junction bases outside the gene matches: 2. The CDR3 reads CSARDWGGQETQYF. The CDR3 DNA follows: TGCAGTGCTAGAGATTGGGGGGGCCAAGAGACCCAGTACTTC.

This rearrangement joins TRBV3-1 to TRBJ2-7; 7 bases fit TRBD1. The CDR3 is 18 residues long. Germline V CDR1 and CDR2: LGHDT, YNNKEL (reference sequence). CDR3 amino acids: CTFCSSSYRDSRVREQYF. The CDR3 region has the DNA TGTACCTTCTGTTCAAGTTCCTACCGGGACAGCCGGGTTCGGGAGCAGTACTTC.

This clonotype occurred many times. The chain combines TRBV5-5 with TRBJ2-7; TRBD1 agrees at 8 bases. The junction had 6 bases not matched to a gene; V was cut back by 2 bases and J by 2 bases. This CDR3 has 15 residues. Germline V gene sequence: CDR1 SGHKS, CDR2 YYEKEE (reference sequence). In DNA form, the CDR3 reads TGTGCCAGCAGCTTCGTCCCAGGGGGCCCCTACGAGCAGTACTTC. It is translated as CASSFVPGGPYEQYF.

In its sample, this clonotype was seen many times. CDR3 in amino acids: CASSPGTTYNEQFF. The DNA of the CDR3 is TGCGCCAGCAGCCCCGGTACTACGTACAATGAGCAGTTCTTC. V and J are TRBV5-1 and TRBJ2-1; D gene uncertain. Germline V gene sequence: CDR1 SGHRS, CDR2 YFSETQ. The CDR3 runs to 14 residues. Trimming took 4 bases from V and 4 from J, leaving 12 bases between them.

This clonotype was seen many times. This chain uses TRBV5-1 with TRBJ2-2; 9 bases match TRBD1. Trimming removed 0 bases from V and 7 bases from J; junction bases left unmatched: 7. Germline V gene lookup returns CDR1 SGHRS and CDR2 YFSETQ. The CDR3 length is 16 residues. The CDR3 DNA reads as TGCGCCAGCAGCTTGGATGGACAGGGGTACGTCGGGGAGCTGTTTTTT. Protein: CASSLDGQGYVGELFF. The full variable domain, rest sourced from reference TRBV5-1 and TRBJ2-2, is KAGVTQTPRYLIKTRGQQVTLSCSPISGHRSVSWYQQTPGQGLQFLFEYFSETQRNKGNFPGRFSGRQFSNSRSEMNVSTLELGDSALYLCASSLDGQGYVGELFFGEGSRLTVL.

V is TRBV4-2 and J is TRBJ2-1; the match to TRBD2 covers 8 bases. Germline values: CDR1 LGHNA, CDR2 YNFKEQ. With V trimmed by 2 bases and J by 6 bases, 6 bases remained unmatched. The CDR3 is 15 residues long. The chain's CDR3 is CASSQPGTRVNEQFF. CDR3 nucleotide sequence: TGTGCCAGCAGCCAACCCGGGACTAGGGTCAATGAGCAGTTCTTC.

This clonotype was recorded a few times. This chain uses TRBV10-3 with TRBJ1-4; TRBD1 agrees at 10 bases. Per the germline V gene, CDR1 is ENHRY and CDR2 is SYGVKD. The J segment lost 0 bases and the V segment lost 6 bases, leaving 4 bases of the junction unmatched. The CDR3 length is 16 residues. The DNA of the CDR3 is TGTGCCATCAGCGAAGGGACAGGGGCAACTAATGAAAAACTGTTTTTT. It codes for CAISEGTGATNEKLFF.

A note on this clonotype: Being one base from a much bigger clone, this may be a read error. The CDR3 nucleotides are TGCGCCAGCAGCTTGGGGGACTTTTACAATGAGAAGTTCTTC. Protein: CASSLGDFYNEKFF. V gene TRBV5-1 combines with J gene TRBJ2-1; possibly TRBD2 for D (6 bases). Germline V CDR1 and CDR2: SGHRS, YFSETQ. This CDR3 comprises 14 residues.

This clonotype was counted at least ten times. CDR3 sequence (DNA): TGTGCCAGCAGACCAGGGGAAGATACGCAGTATTTT. The encoded protein is CASRPGEDTQYF. The V gene is TRBV21-1, the J gene TRBJ2-3; TRBD1 is taken as the D call from the table, unchecked against the DNA. TRBV21-1 is a recognized pseudogene. CDR3 size: 12 residues.